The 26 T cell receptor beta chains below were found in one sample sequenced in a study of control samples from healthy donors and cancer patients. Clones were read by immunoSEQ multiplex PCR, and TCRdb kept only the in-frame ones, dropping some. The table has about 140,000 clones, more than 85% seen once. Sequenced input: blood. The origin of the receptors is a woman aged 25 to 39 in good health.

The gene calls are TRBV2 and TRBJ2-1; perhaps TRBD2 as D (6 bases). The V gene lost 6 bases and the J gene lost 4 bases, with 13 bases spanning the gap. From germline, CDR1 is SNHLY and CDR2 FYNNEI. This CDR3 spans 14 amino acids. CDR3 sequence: CASRGGATYNEQFF. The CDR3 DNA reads TGTGCCAGCAGGGGGGGAGCTACTTACAATGAGCAGTTCTTC. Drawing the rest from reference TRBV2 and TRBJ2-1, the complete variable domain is EPEVTQTPSHQVTQMGQEVILRCVPISNHLYFYWYRQILGQKVEFLVSFYNNEISEKSEIFDDQFSVERPDGSNFTLKIRSTKLEDSAMYFCASRGGATYNEQFFGPGTRLTVL.

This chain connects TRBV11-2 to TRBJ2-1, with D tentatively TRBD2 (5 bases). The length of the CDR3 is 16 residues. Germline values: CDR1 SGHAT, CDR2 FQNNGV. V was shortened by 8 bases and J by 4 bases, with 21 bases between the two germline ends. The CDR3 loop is CASHELDSMLYNEQFF. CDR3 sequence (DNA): TGTGCCAGCCACGAGCTGGACTCCATGCTGTACAATGAGCAGTTCTTC.

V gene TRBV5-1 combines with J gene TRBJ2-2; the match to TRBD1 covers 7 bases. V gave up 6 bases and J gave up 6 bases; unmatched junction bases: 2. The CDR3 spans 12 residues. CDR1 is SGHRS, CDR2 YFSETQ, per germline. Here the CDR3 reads CASTTGAGELFF. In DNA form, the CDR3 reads TGCGCCAGCACCACAGGGGCCGGGGAGCTGTTTTTT. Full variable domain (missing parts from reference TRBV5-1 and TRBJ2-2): KAGVTQTPRYLIKTRGQQVTLSCSPISGHRSVSWYQQTPGQGLQFLFEYFSETQRNKGNFPGRFSGRQFSNSRSEMNVSTLELGDSALYLCASTTGAGELFFGEGSRLTVL.

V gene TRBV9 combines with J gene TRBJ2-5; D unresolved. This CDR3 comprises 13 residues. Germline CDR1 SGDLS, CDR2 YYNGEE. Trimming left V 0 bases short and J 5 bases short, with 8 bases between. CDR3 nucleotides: TGTGCCAGCAGCGTAGGTGGCTTTGAGACCCAGTACTTC. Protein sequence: CASSVGGFETQYF.

CDR3 residues: CATSDRTLGNQPQHF. In DNA, the CDR3 is TGTGCCACCAGTGATAGGACTTTGGGCAATCAGCCCCAGCATTTT. The rearrangement joins TRBV24-1 to TRBJ1-5; D is unresolved. CDR3 length: 15 amino acids. The V and J ends lost 3 bases and 2 bases respectively, with 10 bases between them. From germline, CDR1 is KGHDR and CDR2 SFDVKD.

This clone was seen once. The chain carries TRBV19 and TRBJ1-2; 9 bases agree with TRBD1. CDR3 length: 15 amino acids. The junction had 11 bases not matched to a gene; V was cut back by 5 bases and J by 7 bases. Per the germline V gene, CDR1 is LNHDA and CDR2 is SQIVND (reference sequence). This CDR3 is CASSDRDRAVGGYTF. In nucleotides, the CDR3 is TGTGCCAGTAGTGATCGGGACAGGGCGGTTGGTGGCTACACCTTC.

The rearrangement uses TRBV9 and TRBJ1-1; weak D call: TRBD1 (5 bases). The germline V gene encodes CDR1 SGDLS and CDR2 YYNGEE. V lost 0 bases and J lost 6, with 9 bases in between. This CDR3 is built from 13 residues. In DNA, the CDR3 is TGTGCCAGCAGCGTAGTAAGGGGCGCTGAAGCTTTCTTT. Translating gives CASSVVRGAEAFF.

The chain's CDR3 is CSASLAAGLKDTQYF. The CDR3 nucleotides are TGCAGTGCTAGTTTGGCGGCAGGGCTTAAAGATACGCAGTATTTT. This chain connects TRBV20-1 to TRBJ2-3; D possibly corresponds to TRBD1 (5 bases). The CDR3 extends over 15 amino acids. Germline values: CDR1 DFQATT, CDR2 SNEGSKA (reference sequence). Deletions cut 3 bases from V and 5 bases from J, with 18 bases between.

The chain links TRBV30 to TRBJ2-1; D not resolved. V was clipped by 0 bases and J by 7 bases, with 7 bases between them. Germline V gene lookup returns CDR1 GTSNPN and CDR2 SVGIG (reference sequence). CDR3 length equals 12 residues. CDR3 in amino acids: CAWSVRVNEQFF. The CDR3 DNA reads TGTGCCTGGAGTGTACGCGTAAATGAGCAGTTCTTC.

The CDR3 DNA is TGTGCCAGCAGTGACTCGACAGGGGCGTTCGGCTACACCTTC. Translating gives CASSDSTGAFGYTF. J is TRBJ1-2 and V is TRBV6-4, with 8 bases aligning to TRBD1. This CDR3 region has 14 residues. V dropped 0 bases and J dropped 8; count of bases not matched to a gene: 5. Germline V gene sequence: CDR1 MRHNA, CDR2 SNTAGT.

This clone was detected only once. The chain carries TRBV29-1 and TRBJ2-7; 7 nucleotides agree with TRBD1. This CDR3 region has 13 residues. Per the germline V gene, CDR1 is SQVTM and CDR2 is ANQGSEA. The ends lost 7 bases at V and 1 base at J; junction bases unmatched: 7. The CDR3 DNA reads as TGCAGCGCCCTAGGGGGCAGTTCCTACGAGCAGTACTTC. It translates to CSALGGSSYEQYF.

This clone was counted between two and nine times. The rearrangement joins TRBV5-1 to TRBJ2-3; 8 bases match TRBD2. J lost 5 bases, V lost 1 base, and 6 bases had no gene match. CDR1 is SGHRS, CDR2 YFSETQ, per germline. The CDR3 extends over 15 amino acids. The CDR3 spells CASSLQAGVVDTQYF. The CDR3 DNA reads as TGCGCCAGCAGCTTGCAAGCGGGAGTTGTAGATACGCAGTATTTT.

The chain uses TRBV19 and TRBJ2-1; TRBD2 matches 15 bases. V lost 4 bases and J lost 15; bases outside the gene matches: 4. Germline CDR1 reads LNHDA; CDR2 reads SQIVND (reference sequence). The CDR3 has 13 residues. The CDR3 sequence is CASSKGLAGGWFF. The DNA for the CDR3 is TGTGCCAGTAGTAAGGGACTAGCGGGAGGCTGGTTCTTC.

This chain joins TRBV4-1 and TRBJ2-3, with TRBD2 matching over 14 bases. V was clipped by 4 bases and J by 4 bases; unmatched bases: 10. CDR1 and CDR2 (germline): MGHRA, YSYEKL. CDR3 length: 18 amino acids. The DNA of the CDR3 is TGCGCCAGCAGCCCCGACCTGACTAGCGGGAGGGGTTCAGATACGCAGTATTTT. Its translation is CASSPDLTSGRGSDTQYF.

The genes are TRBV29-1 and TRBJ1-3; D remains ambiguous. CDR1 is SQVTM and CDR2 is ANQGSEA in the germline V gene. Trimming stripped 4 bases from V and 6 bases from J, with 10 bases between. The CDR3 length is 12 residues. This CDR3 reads CSVASGTNTIYF. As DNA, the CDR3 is TGCAGCGTTGCCTCCGGAACAAACACCATATATTTT.

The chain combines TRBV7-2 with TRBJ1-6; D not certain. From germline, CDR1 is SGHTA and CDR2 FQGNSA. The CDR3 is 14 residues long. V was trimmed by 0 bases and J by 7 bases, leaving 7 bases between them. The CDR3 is CASSLAGGNSPLHF. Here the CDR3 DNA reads TGTGCCAGCAGCTTAGCGGGCGGAAATTCACCCCTCCACTTT.

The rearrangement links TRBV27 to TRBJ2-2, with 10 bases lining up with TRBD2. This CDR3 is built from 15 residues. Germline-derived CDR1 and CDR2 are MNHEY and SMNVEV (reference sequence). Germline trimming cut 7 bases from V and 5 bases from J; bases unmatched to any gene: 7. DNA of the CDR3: TGTGCCAGCACCGGGACTAGCGCAACAACCGGGGAGCTGTTTTTT. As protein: CASTGTSATTGELFF.

CDR3 sequence reads: CASSVPSGRAGGGELFF. The DNA for the CDR3 is TGCGCCAGCAGTGTCCCTAGCGGGAGGGCCGGCGGCGGGGAGCTGTTTTTT. The chain uses TRBV10-1 and TRBJ2-2, with TRBD2 matching over 12 bases. The CDR3 has 17 amino acids. From germline, CDR1 is WNHNN and CDR2 SYGVQD (reference sequence). V was clipped by 4 bases and J by 7 bases; unmatched bases: 10.

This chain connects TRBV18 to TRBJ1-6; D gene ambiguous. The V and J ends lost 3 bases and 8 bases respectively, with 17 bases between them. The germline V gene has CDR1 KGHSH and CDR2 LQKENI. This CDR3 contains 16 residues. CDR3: CASSPQPRTYDSPLHF. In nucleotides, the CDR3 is TGTGCCAGCTCACCCCAGCCGCGCACCTACGATTCACCCCTCCACTTT.

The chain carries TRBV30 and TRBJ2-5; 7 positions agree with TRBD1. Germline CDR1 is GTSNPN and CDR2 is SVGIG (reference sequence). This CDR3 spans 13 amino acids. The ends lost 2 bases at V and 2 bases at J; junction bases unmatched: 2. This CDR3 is CAWSTGVQETQYF. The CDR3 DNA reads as TGTGCCTGGAGTACAGGGGTACAAGAGACCCAGTACTTC.

The CDR3 bases are TGTGCCAGCAGGAACACGCCCGCCTATGGCTACACCTTC. The encoded protein is CASRNTPAYGYTF. The chain combines TRBV6-4 with TRBJ1-2; D not certain. This CDR3 contains 13 residues. V was shortened by 6 bases and J by 4 bases, with 12 bases between the two germline ends. The germline V gene has CDR1 MRHNA and CDR2 SNTAGT.

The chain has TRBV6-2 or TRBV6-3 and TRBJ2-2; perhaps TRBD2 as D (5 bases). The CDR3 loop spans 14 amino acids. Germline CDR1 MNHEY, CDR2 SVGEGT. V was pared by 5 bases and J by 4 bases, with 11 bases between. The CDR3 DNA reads TGTGCCAGCAGTCCGAGTAGCGTCACCGGGGAGCTGTTTTTT. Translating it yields CASSPSSVTGELFF.

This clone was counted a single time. The CDR3 nucleotides read TGTGCCAGCAGTTACAGCGATCGGGTCACAGATACGCAGTATTTT. Translation: CASSYSDRVTDTQYF. The rearrangement links TRBV6-5 to TRBJ2-3; D is unclear. Germline CDR1 and CDR2: MNHEY and SVGAGI. The CDR3 runs to 15 residues. V dropped 2 bases and J dropped 2 bases, with 11 bases sitting between them.

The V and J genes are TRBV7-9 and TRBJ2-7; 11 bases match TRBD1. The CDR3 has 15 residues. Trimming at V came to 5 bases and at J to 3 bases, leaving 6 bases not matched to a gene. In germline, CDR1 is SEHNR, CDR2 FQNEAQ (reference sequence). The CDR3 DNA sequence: TGTGCCAGCAGCCTTGGGACAGGGGGTAACTACGAGCAGTACTTC. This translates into CASSLGTGGNYEQYF.

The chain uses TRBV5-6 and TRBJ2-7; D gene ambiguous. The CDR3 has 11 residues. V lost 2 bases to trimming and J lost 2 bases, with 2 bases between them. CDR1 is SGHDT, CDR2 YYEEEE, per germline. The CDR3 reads CASSFAYEQYF. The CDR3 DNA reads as TGTGCCAGCAGCTTCGCCTACGAGCAGTACTTC.

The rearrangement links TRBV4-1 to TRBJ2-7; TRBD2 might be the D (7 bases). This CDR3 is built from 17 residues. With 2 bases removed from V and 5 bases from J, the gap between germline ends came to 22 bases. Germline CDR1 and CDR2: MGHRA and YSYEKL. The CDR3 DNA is TGCGCCAGCAGCCAAAGGGGGGGCGAGTTACTCTCTGACGAGCAGTACTTC. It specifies CASSQRGGELLSDEQYF.